One sample yielded the 20 T cell receptor beta chains listed below, sequenced in a study of a mutant IDH1 vaccine in newly diagnosed glioma. Specified time point: week 35, safety follow-up. With topical imiquimod, each dose of the vaccine consisted of 300 ug of mutant IDH1 20-mer peptide. Repertoires were generated with immunoSEQ multiplex PCR, while TCRdb's copy carries only in-frame clones and drops some. The table shows 41,000 or so clones, with around 91% occurring only once. These receptors' targets are unknown. Material: PBMCs, obtained from a glioma patient whose treatment included an IDH1 peptide vaccine. The receptors come from a man aged 35 to 55 with glioma.

The chain uses TRBV12-5 and TRBJ2-2, with D unresolved. V was clipped by 1 base and J by 5 bases, with 2 bases between them. The germline CDR1 and CDR2 sequences are LGHNT and FRNRAP. The CDR3 length is 12 residues. CDR3 sequence reads: CASGLGTGELFF. Written as DNA, the CDR3 is TGTGCTAGTGGTTTGGGGACCGGGGAGCTGTTTTTT.

The CDR3 DNA is TGTGCCAGTAGTATAGATCTATGGGCTGCTAACACCGGGGAGCTGTTTTTT. Translating gives CASSIDLWAANTGELFF. V gene TRBV19 combines with J gene TRBJ2-2, with D unclear. V lost 0 bases and J 2 bases, leaving 13 bases between the germline ends. Looked up from germline, CDR1 is LNHDA and CDR2 is SQIVND (reference sequence). This CDR3 comprises 17 residues. The full variable domain, in which reference TRBV19 and TRBJ2-2 provide the parts outside the CDR3, is DGGITQSPKYLFRKEGQNVTLSCEQNLNHDAMYWYRQDPGQGLRLIYYSQIVNDFQKGDIAEGYSVSREKKESFPLTVTSAQKNPTAFYLCASSIDLWAANTGELFFGEGSRLTVL.

This sequence joins TRBV5-1 and TRBJ1-5; D not certain. Germline V gives CDR1 SGHRS, CDR2 YFSETQ. The CDR3 is 14 residues long. The V and J ends lost 4 bases and 1 base respectively, with 9 bases between them. The CDR3 loop reads CASSPTPSNQPQHF. The DNA for the CDR3 is TGCGCCAGCAGCCCCACCCCCAGCAATCAGCCCCAGCATTTT.

DNA for the CDR3: TGTGCCAGCATAGACGGGACAGGGCTAGCCAAAAACATTCAGTACTTC. Protein: CASIDGTGLAKNIQYF. V is TRBV6-6 and J is TRBJ2-4; 9 bases line up with TRBD1. Losses at the gene ends were 7 bases for V and 0 bases for J; bases not matched to a gene: 7. This CDR3 contains 16 residues. Germline values: CDR1 MNHNY, CDR2 SVGAGI (reference sequence).

The V gene is TRBV7-2, the J gene TRBJ2-7; tentatively, D is TRBD2 (5 bases). V dropped 5 bases and J dropped 6 bases, with 14 bases sitting between them. Germline V CDR1 and CDR2: SGHTA, FQGNSA. The CDR3 is 13 amino acids. The CDR3, as DNA: TGTGCCAGCAGCCTCGGGAATCTCGGCGAGCAGTACTTC. Its translation: CASSLGNLGEQYF.

A single count supports this clone. This chain joins TRBV5-6 and TRBJ1-1, with D unclear. This CDR3 comprises 12 residues. The germline V gene has CDR1 SGHDT and CDR2 YYEEEE. The V end was cut by 0 bases, the J end by 4 bases, with 4 bases between. The DNA for the CDR3 is TGTGCCAGCAGCTTGGGGACCACTGAAGCTTTCTTT. It encodes CASSLGTTEAFF.

V and J are TRBV7-6 and TRBJ2-5, with D possibly TRBD2 on 5 matching bases. Germline CDR1 and CDR2: SGHVS and FNYEAQ. The CDR3 extends over 15 amino acids. V was shortened by 3 bases and J by 1 base, with 12 bases between the two germline ends. In DNA, the CDR3 is TGTGCCAGCAGCTTCGAAGGACGGGGCCAAGAGACCCAGTACTTC. Amino acids: CASSFEGRGQETQYF.

V gene TRBV5-1 combines with J gene TRBJ2-3; D unresolved. The V gene's germline CDR1 is SGHRS and CDR2 YFSETQ. The CDR3 is 13 residues long. The V gene lost 0 bases and the J gene lost 3 bases, with 5 bases spanning the gap. The CDR3: CASSLEVTDTQYF. The CDR3 DNA sequence: TGCGCCAGCAGCTTGGAGGTTACAGATACGCAGTATTTT.

V usage is TRBV4-2 and J usage is TRBJ1-2, with D possibly being TRBD1 (6 bases). The V and J ends lost 1 base and 0 bases respectively, with 15 bases between them. The germline V gene has CDR1 LGHNA and CDR2 YNFKEQ. The CDR3 runs to 17 residues. The CDR3 region has the DNA TGTGCCAGCAGCCAAGTAGGGGGTTCCGGGTCTAACTATGGCTACACCTTC. This gives the protein CASSQVGGSGSNYGYTF.

The chain uses TRBV11-3 and TRBJ1-1; D call uncertain. Germline CDR1 SGHNT, CDR2 YENEEA. This CDR3 is built from 13 residues. V was cut by 0 bases and J by 9 bases, with 11 bases left in between. The CDR3 loop is CASSLDLSSKAFF. The CDR3 DNA sequence: TGTGCCAGCAGCTTAGATCTAAGTAGCAAAGCTTTCTTT.

The chain joins TRBV6-5 to TRBJ2-2, with 11 positions matching TRBD2. Germline CDR1 reads MNHEY; CDR2 reads SVGAGI. CDR3 length equals 16 residues. V gave up 4 bases and J gave up 4 bases; unmatched junction bases: 5. The CDR3 region is CASSSVAGGTTGELFF. The CDR3 nucleotides read TGTGCCAGCAGTTCTGTAGCGGGAGGGACCACCGGGGAGCTGTTTTTT.

The table lists this clone with a few counts. Different DNA sequences within this sample yield the same CDR3. The chain employs TRBV6-5 and TRBJ2-2, with a tentative D call TRBD2 (5 bases). The CDR3 totals 14 residues. V gave up 2 bases and J gave up 5 bases, with 9 bases separating them. Germline CDR1 and CDR2: MNHEY and SVGAGI. CDR3 in amino acids: CASSYDSGTGELFF. In DNA, the CDR3 is TGTGCCAGCAGTTACGACTCGGGGACCGGGGAGCTGTTTTTT.

The J gene is TRBJ1-1, the V gene TRBV6-5; D might be TRBD1 (5 bases). The germline CDR1 and CDR2 sequences are MNHEY and SVGAGI. V lost 7 bases to trimming and J lost 5 bases, with 14 bases between them. The CDR3 is 13 residues long. The CDR3 DNA reads TGTGCCAGCATCAAGTCAGGGACGACTGAAGCTTTCTTT. It specifies CASIKSGTTEAFF.

The chain combines TRBV2 with TRBJ2-3; no definite D call. V dropped 11 bases and J dropped 2 bases, with 20 bases sitting between them. This CDR3 is 15 amino acids long. Germline V CDR1 and CDR2: SNHLY, FYNNEI. Here the CDR3 reads CAGTVTADPTDTQYF. The CDR3 nucleotides are TGTGCCGGAACAGTAACCGCGGATCCCACAGATACGCAGTATTTT.

The V and J genes are TRBV19 and TRBJ2-7; 8 positions agree with TRBD1. The V and J ends lost 4 bases and 7 bases, in that order; junction bases with no gene match: 9. The length of the CDR3 is 14 residues. Germline V gives CDR1 LNHDA, CDR2 SQIVND (reference sequence). The CDR3 loop is CASSTGTGSGEQYF. In DNA, the CDR3 is TGTGCCAGTAGTACCGGGACAGGCTCGGGGGAGCAGTACTTC.

This chain links TRBV5-6 with TRBJ1-1; TRBD1 is a possible D gene (5 bases). The V gene lost 2 bases and the J gene lost 5 bases, with 19 bases spanning the gap. CDR1 SGHDT and CDR2 YYEEEE come from the germline V gene. The length of the CDR3 is 16 residues. CDR3 sequence: CASSFLMGTLGTEAFF. The CDR3 DNA reads TGTGCCAGCAGCTTCCTGATGGGGACCCTGGGGACTGAAGCTTTCTTT. The variable domain in full, completed from reference TRBV5-6 and TRBJ1-1, reads DAGVTQSPTHLIKTRGQQVTLRCSPKSGHDTVSWYQQALGQGPQFIFQYYEEEERQRGNFPDRFSGHQFPNYSSELNVNALLLGDSALYLCASSFLMGTLGTEAFFGQGTRLTVV.

J is TRBJ2-5 and V is TRBV28; 9 nucleotides line up with TRBD2. In germline, CDR1 is MDHEN, CDR2 SYDVKM. The junction had 10 bases not matched to a gene; V was cut back by 8 bases and J by 0 bases. The CDR3 has 16 amino acids. The CDR3 DNA reads as TGTGCCAGCGTCCGGCGGGGGGGGTTGTACCAAGAGACCCAGTACTTC. Its protein is CASVRRGGLYQETQYF.

This rearrangement joins TRBV6-1 to TRBJ1-3; tentative D call: TRBD1 (6 bases). Trimming stripped 1 base from V and 2 bases from J, with 9 bases between. Germline CDR1 reads MNHNS; CDR2 reads SASEGT. There are 15 residues in the CDR3. The DNA for the CDR3 is TGTGCCAGCAGTGAAGTAGGGGGAACTGGAAACACCATATATTTT. Its translation: CASSEVGGTGNTIYF.

The chain recombines TRBV6-1 with TRBJ2-7, with 8 bases aligning to TRBD2. V shed 8 bases and J 1 base; nucleotides not matched to a gene: 4. Germline V CDR1 and CDR2: MNHNS, SASEGT. The CDR3 is 13 amino acids. In DNA form, the CDR3 reads TGTGCCAGCCAGCGGGAGCGGTCCTACGAGCAGTACTTC. Translated, it gives CASQRERSYEQYF.

In its sample, this clone was seen once. The chain uses TRBV6-1 and TRBJ1-1; D may be TRBD1 (5 bases). Germline V lookup: CDR1 MNHNS, CDR2 SASEGT. The CDR3 runs 15 residues. V lost 5 bases to trimming and J lost 0 bases, with 13 bases between them. The CDR3 spells CASSLGLEMNTEAFF. The DNA for the CDR3 is TGTGCCAGCAGTCTGGGACTTGAGATGAACACTGAAGCTTTCTTT.